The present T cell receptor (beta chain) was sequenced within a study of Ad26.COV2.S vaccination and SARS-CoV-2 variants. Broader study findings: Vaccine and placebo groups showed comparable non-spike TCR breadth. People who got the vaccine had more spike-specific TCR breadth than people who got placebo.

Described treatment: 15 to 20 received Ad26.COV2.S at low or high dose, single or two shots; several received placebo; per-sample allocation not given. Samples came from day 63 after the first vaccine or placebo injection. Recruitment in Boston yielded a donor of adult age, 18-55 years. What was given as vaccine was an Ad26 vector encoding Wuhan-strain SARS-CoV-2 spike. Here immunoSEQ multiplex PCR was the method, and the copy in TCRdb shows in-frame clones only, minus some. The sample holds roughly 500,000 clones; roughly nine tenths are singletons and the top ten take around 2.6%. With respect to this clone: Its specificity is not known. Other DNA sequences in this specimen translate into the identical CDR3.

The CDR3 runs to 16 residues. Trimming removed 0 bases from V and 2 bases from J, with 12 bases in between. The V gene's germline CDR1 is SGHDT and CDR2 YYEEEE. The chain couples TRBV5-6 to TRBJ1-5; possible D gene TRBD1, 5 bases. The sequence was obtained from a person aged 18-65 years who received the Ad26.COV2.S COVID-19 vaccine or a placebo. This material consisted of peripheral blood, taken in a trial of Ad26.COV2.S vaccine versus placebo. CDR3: CASSLGAGGGNQPQHF. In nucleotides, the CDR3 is TGTGCCAGCAGCTTGGGGGCCGGGGGAGGCAATCAGCCCCAGCATTTT. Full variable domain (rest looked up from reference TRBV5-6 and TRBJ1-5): DAGVTQSPTHLIKTRGQQVTLRCSPKSGHDTVSWYQQALGQGPQFIFQYYEEEERQRGNFPDRFSGHQFPNYSSELNVNALLLGDSALYLCASSLGAGGGNQPQHFGDGTRLSIL.